This entry is about one T cell receptor (beta chain). Its antigen remains unknown. RNA was extracted and reverse transcribed into cDNA as the sequencing template. Profiling relied on immunoSEQ multiplex PCR, and the TCRdb table lists in-frame clones only, not all of them. This table holds 200,000 to 250,000 clones, less than 80% found once. The record originates from a study of CD8+ T cells in alopecia areata. Study details: It was oral tofacitinib, at 5 to 10 mg twice daily, that treated patients received. People stayed on tofacitinib for 6 to 18 months, then stopped the drug for 6 months.

Study outcomes and limitations: Affected scalp, especially in alopecia totalis/universalis, had a higher clonality than normal scalp did.

The germline gives CDR1 SGHNT, CDR2 YYREEE (reference sequence). The CDR3 extends over 13 amino acids. The V gene lost 2 bases and the J gene lost 4 bases, with 9 bases spanning the gap. This material consisted of CD4+ T cells sorted from blood, taken at week 0. This receptor was identified in a human donor with alopecia areata. The chain employs TRBV5-4 and TRBJ1-1; no clear D. The DNA for the CDR3 is TGTGCCAGCAGCTTTCGGGGAACCACTGAAGCTTTCTTT. Translation gives CASSFRGTTEAFF.